The 11 T cell receptor beta chains below were found in one sample sequenced in a study of blood T cell repertoires in COVID-19 (dated by TCRdb to 2018 to 2021). Libraries were built with the immunoSEQ multiplex PCR assay. TCRdb's version of the immuneACCESS table is confined to in-frame rearrangements and falls short of the full clone set. An unresolved V gene accounts for under half of the shortfall where checked; the remainder is of unknown origin. Recorded for this sample are about 81,000 clones; around three quarters of them occurred a single time. Approximately 4.4% of the sample rests with the top ten. Sequenced input: peripheral blood. The receptors here all came from a woman aged 50 to 60 with acute or convalescent COVID-19.

This clone turned up a few times. The CDR3 DNA reads TGCAGCGTTTACATCGCGGGGCTCAATGAGCAGTTCTTC. Amino acids: CSVYIAGLNEQFF. This sequence joins TRBV29-1 and TRBJ2-1; maybe TRBD2 (6 bases). The CDR3 has 13 amino acids. V lost 5 bases to trimming and J lost 6 bases, with 14 bases between them. Germline V gene sequence: CDR1 SQVTM, CDR2 ANQGSEA.

The chain recombines TRBV5-1 with TRBJ1-4; possibly TRBD1 for D (5 bases). The CDR3 spans 16 residues. The germline V gene encodes CDR1 SGHRS and CDR2 YFSETQ. V gave up 4 bases and J gave up 8 bases, with 21 bases separating them. CDR3 protein: CASSPIGVSVREKLFF. The CDR3 nucleotides are TGCGCCAGCAGCCCGATAGGGGTTTCGGTAAGAGAAAAACTGTTTTTT.

CDR3 bases: TGTGCCAGTAGTCCCCGGTCAGGGGATCAGCCCCAGCATTTT. This sequence encodes CASSPRSGDQPQHF. V and J are TRBV19 and TRBJ1-5; weak D call: TRBD1 (6 bases). This CDR3 has 14 residues. Trimming removed 5 bases at V and 5 bases at J, with 13 bases between. Germline CDR1 is LNHDA and CDR2 is SQIVND (reference sequence).

The chain is built from TRBV9 and TRBJ2-1; 9 bases agree with TRBD2. This CDR3 spans 15 amino acids. V was pared by 0 bases and J by 10 bases, with 8 bases of the junction left unmatched. Germline CDR1 SGDLS, CDR2 YYNGEE. CDR3 sequence reads: CASSVEAGGAYEQFF. The CDR3, as DNA: TGTGCCAGCAGCGTAGAAGCGGGGGGCGCGTACGAGCAGTTCTTC.

The chain is built from TRBV28 and TRBJ1-6; D is perhaps TRBD1 (5 bases). The V end lost 8 bases, the J end lost 5 bases, and 13 bases lay between the germline ends. CDR3 length equals 14 residues. CDR1 and CDR2 (germline): MDHEN, SYDVKM. In nucleotides, the CDR3 is TGTGCCAGCCGGTTGGAGGGGAATAATTCACCCCTCCACTTT. It is translated as CASRLEGNNSPLHF.

The rearrangement uses TRBV19 and TRBJ1-1, with 9 bases lining up with TRBD1. Germline assignment: CDR1 LNHDA and CDR2 SQIVND (reference sequence). V was clipped by 6 bases and J by 3 bases; unmatched bases: 5. The CDR3 loop spans 14 amino acids. The CDR3 DNA is TGTGCCAGTAGGGACAGGGGTACCTACACTGAAGCTTTCTTT. This translates into CASRDRGTYTEAFF.

The rearrangement joins TRBV19 to TRBJ2-3, with 8 bases matching TRBD2. CDR3 length: 14 amino acids. Unmatched junction bases numbered 6, after V lost 6 bases and J lost 4 bases. Germline V CDR1 and CDR2: LNHDA, SQIVND (reference sequence). The CDR3 loop is CASRDGGAADTQYF. DNA for the CDR3: TGTGCCAGTAGAGACGGGGGGGCCGCAGATACGCAGTATTTT.

This rearrangement joins TRBV27 to TRBJ1-6, with D perhaps TRBD1 (6 bases). The CDR3 has 14 residues. V lost 3 bases to trimming and J lost 8 bases, with 11 bases between them. Germline V gene sequence: CDR1 MNHEY, CDR2 SMNVEV (reference sequence). The CDR3, as DNA: TGTGCCAGCAGTTTTCCAGGGGAGCATTCACCCCTCCACTTT. Its translation: CASSFPGEHSPLHF.

The rearrangement uses TRBV27 and TRBJ2-2; no reliable D call. CDR1 is MNHEY and CDR2 is SMNVEV in the germline V gene (reference sequence). There are 13 residues in the CDR3. Trimming took 10 bases from V and 3 from J, leaving 12 bases between them. CDR3 protein: CATGWSYTGELFF. For the CDR3, the DNA is TGTGCCACCGGCTGGAGCTACACCGGGGAGCTGTTTTTT.

This clone was detected only once. The chain employs TRBV30 and TRBJ2-2, with unresolved D. Trimming cost V 8 bases and J 3 bases, with 19 bases left between them. This CDR3 region has 15 residues. Germline CDR1 GTSNPN, CDR2 SVGIG (reference sequence). CDR3 coding DNA: TGTGCCCACTCACGATCGTCGGCGGACACCGGGGAGCTGTTTTTT. Translating it yields CAHSRSSADTGELFF.

The V and J genes are TRBV2 and TRBJ2-5, with 7 bases lining up with TRBD1. CDR3 length: 14 amino acids. CDR1 is SNHLY, CDR2 FYNNEI, per germline. V was clipped by 6 bases and J by 2 bases; unmatched bases: 6. The CDR3 DNA is TGTGCCAGCAGAGCGGACAGGTCACAAGAGACCCAGTACTTC. This codes for CASRADRSQETQYF.